At least ten counts were recorded for the clone carrying this TCR beta chain. This sample was taken from a study of T-cell reconstitution after alpha-beta-depleted transplantation in children. Unique molecular identifiers were built into the TCRbeta library. TCRdb fed the PCR reads into MiXCR, producing one record per CDR3 protein. The sample holds over 550,000 distinct CDR3 sequences, about 10% seen once. The sequencing used PBMCs from the stem cell graft donor, collected from the stem cell graft. The TCR was taken from a human donor who donated a stem cell graft to a child with acute myeloid leukemia.

This CDR3 reads CASSLLIGGGLSNSYF. The CDR3 DNA reads as TGTGCCAGCAGTTTATTAATAGGGGGGGGCCTTAGTAATAGCTATTTT. The rearrangement joins TRBV27 to TRBJ2-3; a weak D match, TRBD2 (7 bases). Per germline, CDR1 MNHEY and CDR2 SMNVEV (reference sequence). V was cut by 1 base and J by 15 bases, with 26 bases left in between. The CDR3 is 16 residues long.